Here is one T cell receptor beta chain with its context. Its specific antigen is unknown. For CDR1 and CDR2, the germline V gene lists SGHTA and FQGNSA. The CDR3 runs 15 amino acids, cysteine and phenylalanine included. DNA for this receptor is not on file. Library preparation was by 5' RACE. Each TCR library was prepared from around 3.5 ug of total RNA. cDNA was synthesized with SMARTScribe reverse transcriptase in eight separate reactions per sample. Unique molecular identifiers containing a 6-nucleotide sample barcode were introduced through template switching during cDNA synthesis. Two nested PCRs of 16 and 9 cycles amplified the TCRalpha and TCRbeta cDNA, and bead purification followed each PCR. Before amplification, cDNA was treated with uracil DNA-glycosylase and purified using the QIAquick PCR purification kit. The second PCR added Illumina TruSeq-compatible adapters along with sample-specific barcodes. TapeStation and Qubit were used to check library quality and concentration, and 4 to 6.5 ng of each library went into the pool. Sequencing of the pooled libraries was done on an Illumina HiSeq2500 single-index Rapid Run using custom sequencing primers and 2 x 100 bp reads. The study's own analysis went as follows. MiGEC version 1.2.6 was used for UMI-based consensus assembly, which corrected PCR and sequencing errors. MiXCR version 2.1.1 handled V(D)J alignment, clonotype assembly and CDR3 extraction. Normalisation of gene usage, clonotype sharing and MAIT/NKT TCR abundance was achieved by analysing the top 1000, 10 000 and 20 000 clonotypes per sample. Diversity was computed as the inverse Simpson index with the vegan R package after downsampling to 27 000 UMIs. Paired Mann-Whitney U tests were applied to discordant twin pairs, and Benjamini-Hochberg correction was used for multiple testing. Each entry corresponds to one CDR3 protein sequence from reads that TCRdb reprocessed, and DNA is not given. The V and J calls were not made by the authors but by TCRdb's processing. The table of this sample itemizes hundreds of thousands of distinct CDR3 sequences. The ten biggest clones cover roughly 5.2% of the sample.

The source of the sample is a study of monozygotic twins with inflammatory bowel disease (dated by TCRdb to the late 2010s). About the study as a whole: A total of some 28 monozygotic twin pairs were included in the full study, comprising nine German pairs (four IBD-concordant, five IBD-discordant) and 19 IBD-discordant Danish pairs. The search for disease-associated traits relied mainly on comparing IBD patients with their genetically identical healthy co-twins within discordant pairs. Each individual had, on average, about 151 000 unique TCRalpha sequences and 181 000 unique TCRbeta sequences available for analysis. Study-wide findings and limitations: The analysis was unable to tell apart different T cell subtypes. Because patients received different immunosuppressive treatments, the repertoires may have picked up extra background noise and variability between individuals. Compared with healthy twins, IBD patients had fewer clonotypes in common with other individuals, a difference most pronounced in patients showing signs of disease activity. TCRbeta repertoire diversity, by inverse Simpson index, was decreased in IBD patients compared with their healthy co-twins. The results gave no support for a single strong signal or clonotype linked to IBD. Repertoire similarity did not differ between concordant and discordant twins, which could be due to limited statistical power.

From each donor, an approximately 2.5 ml peripheral blood sample was collected into PAXgene tubes and kept at -80 degrees C. Without any T cell sorting, total RNA was extracted from whole blood using the PAXgene blood miRNA kit on an automated QIAcube. Peripheral blood from monozygotic twin pairs, either concordant or discordant for inflammatory bowel disease, underwent deep TCRalpha and TCRbeta repertoire profiling that used unique molecular barcoding. Smoking habits were recorded for all twin pairs, and individuals were classified as current, former or never smokers. The specimen sequenced was blood. The receptor was isolated from a human donor with ulcerative colitis or Crohn's disease, or a healthy co-twin of an affected twin (not recorded which). Here the chain combines TRBV7-2 and TRBJ2-5; TCRdb's D call of TRBD1 is untestable without DNA. CDR3 protein: CASSLRTGWGETQYF.